In its sample, the clone carrying this T cell receptor (beta chain) was seen a few times. Antigen unknown. This entry comes from a study of cytomegalovirus exposure and HLA in healthy donors. Study results and limitations: The study listed 150 to 200 cytomegalovirus-associated TCR beta chains.

Sequenced by immunoSEQ multiplex PCR; TCRdb stores in-frame clones only, minus some. The sample holds about 150,000 clones, around 89% seen once. This CDR3 contains 13 residues. Germline V gives CDR1 MDHEN, CDR2 SYDVKM. V shed 6 bases and J 3 bases; nucleotides not matched to a gene: 4. This receptor was taken from a woman aged 25-40 years in good health and CMV-seropositive. Sequenced material: PBMCs. The gene calls are TRBV28 and TRBJ1-2; 7 positions match TRBD1. In DNA form, the CDR3 reads TGTGCCAGCAGGGAGCAGGGGGACTATGGCTACACCTTC. It encodes CASREQGDYGYTF.